The entry below gives a single TCR beta chain sequence along with its context. The data are from a study of radiotherapy plus CTLA-4 blockade in lung cancer. The CDR3 sequence is 14 residues long. Germline assignment: CDR1 SGHRS and CDR2 YFSETQ. Trimming left V 1 base short and J 4 bases short, with 11 bases between. Here immunoSEQ multiplex PCR was the method, and the copy in TCRdb shows in-frame clones only, minus some. The sample lists 30,000 to 40,000 clones, 60% to 75% occurring once. The sample in question was peripheral blood, obtained from a patient treated with radiotherapy plus ipilimumab. The sequence was collected from a human donor with non-small cell lung cancer who had stable disease on radiotherapy plus ipilimumab. The rearrangement uses TRBV5-1 and TRBJ1-1; no reliable D call. CDR3 coding DNA: TGCGCCAGCAGCTTGAACACATTGGGCACTGAAGCTTTCTTT. It yields the protein CASSLNTLGTEAFF.